The 29 T cell receptor beta chains below all came from one sample that was sequenced in a study of blood T cell repertoires in COVID-19. Here immunoSEQ multiplex PCR was the method, and the copy in TCRdb shows in-frame clones only, minus some. Among approximately 180,000 clones listed, 70% to 90% were seen once. Sequenced input: peripheral blood. The receptors come from a human donor with active or convalescent COVID-19. The donor label of this sample is uncertain.

This clone was counted only a few times. The rearrangement links TRBV20-1 to TRBJ2-7, with D maybe TRBD2 (6 bases). The germline CDR1 and CDR2 sequences are DFQATT and SNEGSKA (reference sequence). The CDR3 consists of 8 residues. Here the CDR3 reads CRAGEQYF. CDR3 sequence (DNA): TGCAGGGCGGGAGAGCAGTACTTC.

This chain's CDR3 is CASSIPLAGGSYNEQFF. CDR3 nucleotides: TGCGCCAGCAGCATACCCTTAGCGGGAGGCTCCTACAATGAGCAGTTCTTC. This sequence joins TRBV5-1 and TRBJ2-1; 10 bases align to TRBD2. CDR1 and CDR2 (germline): SGHRS, YFSETQ. The V and J ends lost 4 bases and 0 bases, in that order; junction bases with no gene match: 7. This CDR3 has 17 residues. The full variable domain, completed using reference TRBV5-1 and TRBJ2-1, is KAGVTQTPRYLIKTRGQQVTLSCSPISGHRSVSWYQQTPGQGLQFLFEYFSETQRNKGNFPGRFSGRQFSNSRSEMNVSTLELGDSALYLCASSIPLAGGSYNEQFFGPGTRLTVL.

The CDR3 coding sequence is TGTGCCAGCAGCGTAGGCGGGAGCCACTTCTCCTCCTACGAGCAGTACTTC. Its translation: CASSVGGSHFSSYEQYF. The chain recombines TRBV9 with TRBJ2-7, with 7 bases identical to TRBD2. Per the germline V gene, CDR1 is SGDLS and CDR2 is YYNGEE. The trim removed 0 bases at V and 0 bases at J, leaving 9 bases unmatched. This CDR3 is built from 17 residues. The whole variable domain, filled in from reference TRBV9 and TRBJ2-7, reads DSGVTQTPKHLITATGQRVTLRCSPRSGDLSVYWYQQSLDQGLQFLIQYYNGEERAKGNILERFSAQQFPDLHSELNLSSLELGDSALYFCASSVGGSHFSSYEQYFGPGTRLTVT.

This clone turned up a few times. V is TRBV5-6 and J is TRBJ1-5; weak D call: TRBD1 (5 bases). CDR3 length: 16 residues. Germline V gene sequence: CDR1 SGHDT, CDR2 YYEEEE. The V end was cut by 3 bases, the J end by 3 bases, with 16 bases between. CDR3 DNA sequence: TGTGCCAGCAGCTCCTACGGACATACCAACAATCAGCCCCAGCATTTT. The encoded protein is CASSSYGHTNNQPQHF.

The chain has TRBV7-6 and TRBJ1-3, with TRBD1 matching 9 bases. The CDR3 is made up of 22 amino acids. V lost 2 bases and J lost 2; bases outside the gene matches: 22. Germline-derived CDR1 and CDR2 are SGHVS and FNYEAQ. CDR3 region: CASSLRPRELTTGGFAGNTIYF. The CDR3 nucleotides read TGTGCCAGCAGCTTACGACCGCGGGAGCTGACGACAGGGGGTTTCGCTGGAAACACCATATATTTT.

This clone showed up just a few times. The chain has TRBV3-1 (or the pseudogene TRBV3-2) and TRBJ2-5; weak D call: TRBD2 (6 bases). The V gene lost 3 bases and the J gene lost 5 bases, with 10 bases spanning the gap. This CDR3 is 13 amino acids long. Germline V gene sequence: CDR1 LGHDT, CDR2 YNNKEL (reference sequence). The chain's CDR3 is CASSHWGRETQYF. The CDR3 nucleotides are TGTGCCAGCAGCCACTGGGGGAGGGAGACCCAGTACTTC.

This clone occurred once. The chain carries TRBV5-1 and TRBJ2-5, with D unclear. The germline V gene encodes CDR1 SGHRS and CDR2 YFSETQ. The CDR3 consists of 13 residues. The V end lost 4 bases, the J end lost 4 bases, and 11 bases lay between the germline ends. This CDR3 reads CASSTALGETQYF. CDR3 DNA: TGCGCCAGCAGCACCGCCCTAGGAGAGACCCAGTACTTC.

DNA of the CDR3: TGCGCCAGCAGCCAAGTACAGGGGGCGGCTGAAAAACTGTTTTTT. Amino acid sequence: CASSQVQGAAEKLFF. V and J are TRBV4-1 and TRBJ1-4; 9 positions match TRBD1. Germline V gene data show CDR1 as MGHRA and CDR2 as YSYEKL. J gave up 7 bases and V 1 base, and 4 bases lay outside the gene matches. The CDR3 contains 15 residues.

The rearrangement joins TRBV27 to TRBJ1-6, with D perhaps matching TRBD1 (5 bases). The V end was cut by 5 bases, the J end by 8 bases, with 13 bases between. This CDR3 contains 14 residues. Germline V gene sequence: CDR1 MNHEY, CDR2 SMNVEV (reference sequence). CDR3 sequence (DNA): TGTGCCAGCAGTCACAGGATAAAGGATTCACCCCTCCACTTT. The encoded protein is CASSHRIKDSPLHF.

This clone was detected a few times. CDR3 sequence: CASSILADNNSPLHF. CDR3 in DNA: TGTGCCAGTAGTATTTTGGCGGACAATAATTCACCCCTCCACTTT. The chain combines TRBV19 with TRBJ1-6, with D perhaps matching TRBD1 (5 bases). CDR1 is LNHDA, CDR2 SQIVND, per germline (reference sequence). This CDR3 spans 15 amino acids. Trimming removed 3 bases from V and 5 bases from J, with 11 bases in between.

This sequence joins TRBV27 and TRBJ2-2; no clear D. Germline CDR1 reads MNHEY; CDR2 reads SMNVEV (reference sequence). The CDR3 spans 13 residues. Trimming cost V 3 bases and J 4 bases, with 6 bases left between them. The CDR3 loop is CASSFGATGELFF. CDR3 sequence (DNA): TGTGCCAGCAGTTTCGGAGCCACCGGGGAGCTGTTTTTT.

The chain joins TRBV11-3 to TRBJ2-5, with a possible D match to TRBD2 (5 bases). CDR3 size: 16 residues. V was pared by 4 bases and J by 1 base, with 16 bases between. CDR1 and CDR2 (germline): SGHNT, YENEEA. The CDR3 loop is CASSSKRRGVQETQYF. Here the CDR3 DNA reads TGTGCCAGCAGCTCCAAGCGGAGAGGAGTCCAAGAGACCCAGTACTTC.

V is TRBV11-3 and J is TRBJ2-7; a possible D gene is TRBD2 (5 bases). The CDR3 totals 15 residues. Deletions cut 5 bases from V and 5 bases from J, with 19 bases between. Germline CDR1 is SGHNT and CDR2 is YENEEA. The CDR3: CASSPMGGLVHEQYF. CDR3 nucleotide sequence: TGTGCCAGCAGCCCCATGGGCGGGTTAGTACACGAGCAGTACTTC.

This chain links TRBV2 with TRBJ1-5; D gene uncertain. This CDR3 is built from 12 residues. Deletions cut 4 bases from V and 9 bases from J, with 10 bases between. Germline V gene lookup returns CDR1 SNHLY and CDR2 FYNNEI. DNA of the CDR3: TGTGCCAGCAGTGTCCGGGATGGGCCCCAGCATTTT. This encodes CASSVRDGPQHF.

The J gene is TRBJ2-5, the V gene TRBV20-1; tentatively, D is TRBD2 (5 bases). The germline CDR1 and CDR2 sequences are DFQATT and SNEGSKA (reference sequence). This CDR3 has 14 residues. The V gene lost 3 bases and the J gene lost 3 bases, with 14 bases spanning the gap. The CDR3 here is CSASRGSGKETQYF. In nucleotides, the CDR3 is TGCAGTGCTAGTCGAGGGAGTGGAAAAGAGACCCAGTACTTC.

The chain carries TRBV4-3 and TRBJ2-3; TRBD2 matches 11 bases. The junction had 5 bases not matched to a gene; V was cut back by 2 bases and J by 4 bases. CDR1 is LGHNA and CDR2 is YSLEER in the germline V gene. This CDR3 is built from 16 residues. The CDR3 sequence: CASSQLAGGPSDTQYF. CDR3 in DNA: TGCGCCAGCAGCCAATTAGCGGGGGGGCCTTCAGATACGCAGTATTTT.

V is TRBV11-3 and J is TRBJ2-3; 15 nucleotides align to TRBD2. The CDR3 extends over 19 amino acids. Germline V gives CDR1 SGHNT, CDR2 YENEEA. Losses at the gene ends were 5 bases for V and 0 bases for J; bases not matched to a gene: 9. This chain's CDR3 is CASSPGLAGGPWSTDTQYF. The CDR3 DNA reads as TGTGCCAGCAGCCCGGGACTAGCGGGGGGTCCTTGGAGCACAGATACGCAGTATTTT.

The CDR3 is CASSFGGSYEQYF. The DNA for the CDR3 is TGTGCCAGTAGTTTCGGGGGATCCTACGAGCAGTACTTC. V gene TRBV19 combines with J gene TRBJ2-7, with D possibly being TRBD2 (6 bases). The germline V gene has CDR1 LNHDA and CDR2 SQIVND (reference sequence). This CDR3 region has 13 residues. With 5 bases removed from V and 1 base from J, the gap between germline ends came to 9 bases.

The J gene is TRBJ1-1, the V gene TRBV7-9, with 10 bases that match TRBD1. There are 14 residues in the CDR3. Germline assignment: CDR1 SEHNR and CDR2 FQNEAQ (reference sequence). J lost 5 bases, V lost 1 base, and 1 base had no gene match. The CDR3 loop reads CASSLGQGATEAFF. CDR3 bases: TGTGCCAGCAGCTTAGGACAGGGGGCTACTGAAGCTTTCTTT. The full variable domain, its missing parts supplied by reference TRBV7-9 and TRBJ1-1, is DTGVSQNPRHKITKRGQNVTFRCDPISEHNRLYWYRQTLGQGPEFLTYFQNEAQLEKSRLLSDRFSAERPKGSFSTLEIQRTEQGDSAMYLCASSLGQGATEAFFGQGTRLTVV.

V usage is TRBV5-6 and J usage is TRBJ1-5, with 8 bases matching TRBD1. The CDR3 runs to 19 residues. The trim removed 2 bases at V and 0 bases at J, leaving 13 bases unmatched. CDR1 and CDR2 (germline): SGHDT, YYEEEE. This CDR3 reads CASSLGAGGGVGSNQPQHF. CDR3 nucleotides: TGTGCCAGCAGCTTAGGGGCAGGGGGCGGAGTGGGTAGCAATCAGCCCCAGCATTTT.

This sequence joins TRBV7-9 and TRBJ1-2; no clear D gene. CDR3 length: 15 amino acids. Germline loops: CDR1 SEHNR, CDR2 FQNEAQ (reference sequence). Trimming took off 3 bases at V and 3 bases at J, with 14 bases between the two ends. CDR3 in amino acids: CASSFSLRSDYGYTF. CDR3 DNA: TGTGCCAGCAGCTTCTCCTTACGGTCCGACTATGGCTACACCTTC.

This chain links TRBV7-2 with TRBJ2-7, with 7 bases fitting TRBD2. This CDR3 is built from 14 residues. The germline V gene has CDR1 SGHTA and CDR2 FQGNSA. J lost 6 bases, V lost 5 bases, and 10 bases had no gene match. CDR3 in DNA: TGTGCCAGCAGCCTCTGGGTAGAGCGGGGCGAGCAGTACTTC. It codes for CASSLWVERGEQYF.

The chain has TRBV19 and TRBJ1-4; D might be TRBD1 (5 bases). Germline V gene lookup returns CDR1 LNHDA and CDR2 SQIVND (reference sequence). The CDR3 is 12 amino acids. V lost 0 bases and J 14 bases, leaving 10 bases between the germline ends. The CDR3 here is CASSIESRGLFF. Written as DNA, the CDR3 is TGTGCCAGTAGTATAGAATCGCGGGGGCTGTTTTTT.

In its sample, this clone was seen a few times. V gene TRBV15 combines with J gene TRBJ2-7, with D possibly being TRBD2 (6 bases). The CDR3 has 15 amino acids. Germline loops: CDR1 LNHNV, CDR2 YYDKDF (reference sequence). V dropped 6 bases and J dropped 4 bases, with 19 bases sitting between them. CDR3 region: CATRSFRPGEYEQYF. The CDR3 bases are TGTGCCACCAGAAGTTTTCGTCCGGGGGAGTACGAGCAGTACTTC. The full variable domain, with the rest looked up from reference TRBV15 and TRBJ2-7, is DAMVIQNPRYQVTQFGKPVTLSCSQTLNHNVMYWYQQKSSQAPKLLFHYYDKDFNNEADTPDNFQSRRPNTSFCFLDIRSPGLGDTAMYLCATRSFRPGEYEQYFGPGTRLTVT.

V and J are TRBV2 and TRBJ2-3; 9 nucleotides match TRBD2. CDR1 SNHLY and CDR2 FYNNEI come from the germline V gene. CDR3 length: 15 amino acids. With V trimmed by 2 bases and J by 5 bases, 5 bases remained unmatched. The CDR3 protein is CASSELAGAGDTQYF. CDR3 bases: TGTGCCAGCAGTGAATTAGCGGGGGCGGGAGATACGCAGTATTTT.

V usage is TRBV30 and J usage is TRBJ1-2, with a possible D match to TRBD1 (6 bases). The germline V gene encodes CDR1 GTSNPN and CDR2 SVGIG (reference sequence). The V and J ends lost 0 bases and 7 bases respectively, with 12 bases between them. The CDR3 contains 13 residues. For the CDR3, the DNA is TGTGCCTGGAGTGTCGGGGGGCGCGGTGGCTACACCTTC. This encodes CAWSVGGRGGYTF. Using reference TRBV30 and TRBJ1-2 for the parts outside the CDR3, the full variable domain is SQTIHQWPATLVQPVGSPLSLECTVEGTSNPNLYWYRQAAGRGLQLLFYSVGIGQISSEVPQNLSASRPQDRQFILSSKKLLLSDSGFYLCAWSVGGRGGYTFGSGTRLTVV.

The V call is TRBV5-4, the J call TRBJ1-4; the D gene is possibly TRBD1 (6 bases). The CDR3 sequence is 14 residues long. V shed 5 bases and J shed 3 bases, with 11 bases lying between them. Germline CDR1 SGHNT, CDR2 YYREEE (reference sequence). The CDR3 sequence is CASSPGVPNEKLFF. The CDR3 region has the DNA TGTGCCAGCAGTCCAGGGGTCCCTAATGAAAAACTGTTTTTT.

The rearrangement links TRBV6-1 to TRBJ1-6, with D maybe TRBD1 (5 bases). CDR1 MNHNS and CDR2 SASEGT come from the germline V gene. V was trimmed by 4 bases and J by 3 bases, leaving 13 bases between them. CDR3 length: 16 amino acids. The CDR3 region has the DNA TGTGCCAGCAGTGCTGTCCGGCAGGGCTATAATTCACCCCTCCACTTT. Translation gives CASSAVRQGYNSPLHF.

The J gene is TRBJ1-4, the V gene TRBV28; 9 nucleotides agree with TRBD1. Germline V gene data show CDR1 as MDHEN and CDR2 as SYDVKM. Unmatched junction bases numbered 13, after V lost 6 bases and J lost 8 bases. The CDR3 is 16 amino acids. CDR3 nucleotide sequence: TGTGCCAGCAGGGACAGGCCGGGACAGGGAGGGGAAAAACTGTTTTTT. This gives the protein CASRDRPGQGGEKLFF.